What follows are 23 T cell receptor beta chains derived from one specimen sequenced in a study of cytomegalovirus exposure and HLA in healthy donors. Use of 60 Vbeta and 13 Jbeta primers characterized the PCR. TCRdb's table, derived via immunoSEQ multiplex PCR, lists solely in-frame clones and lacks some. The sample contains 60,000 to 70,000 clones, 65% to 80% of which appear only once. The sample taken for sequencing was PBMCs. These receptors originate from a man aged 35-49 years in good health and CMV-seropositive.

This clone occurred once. The CDR3 protein is CASSLGLAESTDTQYF. The CDR3 coding sequence is TGTGCCAGCAGCTTAGGCCTAGCGGAGAGCACAGATACGCAGTATTTT. This chain uses TRBV13 with TRBJ2-3; 7 nucleotides agree with TRBD2. This CDR3 is built from 16 residues. The germline V gene encodes CDR1 PRHDT and CDR2 FYEKMQ (reference sequence). J gave up 0 bases and V 0 bases, and 3 bases lay outside the gene matches.

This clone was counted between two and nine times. CDR3 DNA sequence: TGTGCCAGCAGTAATCAGGCAGATACGCAGTATTTT. Protein sequence: CASSNQADTQYF. The V and J genes are TRBV6-5 and TRBJ2-3; D remains ambiguous. The CDR3 covers 12 residues. Trimming cost V 5 bases and J 4 bases, with 7 bases left between them. Germline CDR1 reads MNHEY; CDR2 reads SVGAGI.

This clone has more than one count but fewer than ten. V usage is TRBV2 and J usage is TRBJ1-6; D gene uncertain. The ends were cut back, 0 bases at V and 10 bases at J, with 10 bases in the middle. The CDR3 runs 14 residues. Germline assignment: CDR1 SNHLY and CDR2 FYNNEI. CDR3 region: CASSEALRGSPLHF. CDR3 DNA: TGTGCCAGCAGTGAAGCGCTTCGGGGATCACCCCTCCACTTT.

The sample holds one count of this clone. CDR3 nucleotide sequence: TGTGCCAGTAGTACCGTCTCTGGGGCCAACGTCCTGACTTTC. This encodes CASSTVSGANVLTF. V is TRBV19 and J is TRBJ2-6; D is ambiguous. Germline V lookup: CDR1 LNHDA, CDR2 SQIVND (reference sequence). This CDR3 region has 14 residues. V dropped 4 bases and J dropped 0 bases, with 4 bases sitting between them.

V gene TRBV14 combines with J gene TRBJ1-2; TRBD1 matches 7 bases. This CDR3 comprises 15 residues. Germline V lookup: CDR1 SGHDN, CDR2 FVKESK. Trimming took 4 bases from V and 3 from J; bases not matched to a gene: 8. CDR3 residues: CASSPWNRGDYGYTF. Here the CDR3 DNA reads TGTGCCAGCAGCCCCTGGAACAGGGGAGACTATGGCTACACCTTC.

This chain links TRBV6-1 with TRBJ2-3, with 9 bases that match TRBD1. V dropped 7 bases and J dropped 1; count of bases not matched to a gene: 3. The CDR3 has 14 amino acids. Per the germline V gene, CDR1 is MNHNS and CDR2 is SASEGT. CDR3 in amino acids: CASIWTGGTDTQYF. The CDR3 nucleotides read TGTGCCAGCATCTGGACAGGGGGCACAGATACGCAGTATTTT.

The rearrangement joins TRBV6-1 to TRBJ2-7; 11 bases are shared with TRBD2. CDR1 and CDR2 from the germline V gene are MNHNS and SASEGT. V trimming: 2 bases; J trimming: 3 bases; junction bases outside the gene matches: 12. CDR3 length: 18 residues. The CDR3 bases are TGTGCCAGCAGTGAAACCCCCTCTAGACTAGCGGGAATCTACGAGCAGTACTTC. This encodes CASSETPSRLAGIYEQYF.

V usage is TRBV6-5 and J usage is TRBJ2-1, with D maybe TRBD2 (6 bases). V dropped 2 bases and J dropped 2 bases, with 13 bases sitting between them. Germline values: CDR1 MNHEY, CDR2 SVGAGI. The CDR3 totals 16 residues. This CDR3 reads CASSYEAGTPYNEQFF. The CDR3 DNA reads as TGTGCCAGCAGTTACGAAGCGGGTACCCCCTACAATGAGCAGTTCTTC.

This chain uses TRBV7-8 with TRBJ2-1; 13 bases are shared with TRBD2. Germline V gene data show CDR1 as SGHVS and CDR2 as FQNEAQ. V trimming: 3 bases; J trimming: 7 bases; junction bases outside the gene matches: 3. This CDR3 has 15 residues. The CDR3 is CASSFTSGRGNEQFF. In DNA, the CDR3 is TGTGCCAGCAGCTTTACTAGCGGGAGGGGGAATGAGCAGTTCTTC. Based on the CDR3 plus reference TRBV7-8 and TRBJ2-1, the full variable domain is GAGVSQSPRYKVAKRGQDVALRCDPISGHVSLFWYQQALGQGPEFLTYFQNEAQLDKSGLPSDRFFAERPEGSVSTLKIQRTQQEDSAVYLCASSFTSGRGNEQFFGPGTRLTVL.

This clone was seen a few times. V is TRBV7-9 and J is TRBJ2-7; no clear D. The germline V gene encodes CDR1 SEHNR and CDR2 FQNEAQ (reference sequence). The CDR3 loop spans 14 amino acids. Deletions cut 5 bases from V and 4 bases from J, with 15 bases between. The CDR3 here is CASSPLVAPYEQYF. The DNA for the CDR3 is TGTGCCAGCAGCCCCCTAGTTGCGCCGTACGAGCAGTACTTC.

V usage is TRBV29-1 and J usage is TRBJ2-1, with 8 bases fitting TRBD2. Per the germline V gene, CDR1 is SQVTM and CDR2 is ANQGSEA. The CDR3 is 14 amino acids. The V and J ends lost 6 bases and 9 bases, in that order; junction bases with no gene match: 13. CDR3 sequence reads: CSVTHGTRGSEQFF. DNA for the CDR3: TGCAGCGTCACGCACGGGACTAGGGGGAGTGAGCAGTTCTTC.

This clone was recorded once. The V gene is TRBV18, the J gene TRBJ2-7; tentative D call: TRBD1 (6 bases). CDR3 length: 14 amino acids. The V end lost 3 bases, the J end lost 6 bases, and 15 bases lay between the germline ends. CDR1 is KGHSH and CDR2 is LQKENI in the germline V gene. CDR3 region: CASSPPASRGEQYF. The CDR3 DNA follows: TGTGCCAGCTCACCTCCGGCTAGCAGGGGCGAGCAGTACTTC.

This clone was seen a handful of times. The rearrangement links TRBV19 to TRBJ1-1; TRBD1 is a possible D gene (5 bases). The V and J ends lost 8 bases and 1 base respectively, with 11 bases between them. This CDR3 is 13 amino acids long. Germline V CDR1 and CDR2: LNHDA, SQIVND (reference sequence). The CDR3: CASVPGGNTEAFF. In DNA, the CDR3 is TGTGCCAGTGTACCCGGGGGGAACACTGAAGCTTTCTTT.

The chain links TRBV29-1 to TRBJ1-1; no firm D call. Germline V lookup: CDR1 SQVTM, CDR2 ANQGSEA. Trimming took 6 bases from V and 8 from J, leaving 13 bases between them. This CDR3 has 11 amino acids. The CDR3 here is CSVRGFDEAFF. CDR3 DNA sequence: TGCAGCGTCAGAGGGTTTGACGAAGCTTTCTTT. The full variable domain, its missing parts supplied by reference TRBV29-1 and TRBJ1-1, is SAVISQKPSRDICQRGTSLTIQCQVDSQVTMMFWYRQQPGQSLTLIATANQGSEATYESGFVIDKFPISRPNLTFSTLTVSNMSPEDSSIYLCSVRGFDEAFFGQGTRLTVV.

In DNA form, the CDR3 reads TGTGCCAGCTCGTCGCAGGGGGATTTAACAAACTACGAGCAGTACTTC. As protein: CASSSQGDLTNYEQYF. V is TRBV18 and J is TRBJ2-7, with 7 bases aligning to TRBD1. J gave up 3 bases and V 6 bases, and 14 bases lay outside the gene matches. Germline V gives CDR1 KGHSH, CDR2 LQKENI. This CDR3 is built from 16 residues.

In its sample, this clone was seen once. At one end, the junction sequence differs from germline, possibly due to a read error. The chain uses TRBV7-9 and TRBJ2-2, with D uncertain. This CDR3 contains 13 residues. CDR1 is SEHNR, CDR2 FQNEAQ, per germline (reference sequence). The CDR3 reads CSSSLVRAGELFF. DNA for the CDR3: TGTTCCAGCAGCTTAGTGAGAGCCGGGGAGCTGTTTTTT.

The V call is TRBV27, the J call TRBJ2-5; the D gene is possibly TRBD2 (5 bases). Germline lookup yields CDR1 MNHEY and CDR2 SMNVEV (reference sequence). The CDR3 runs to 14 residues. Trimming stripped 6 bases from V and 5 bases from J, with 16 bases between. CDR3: CASRRTGALETQYF. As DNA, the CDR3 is TGTGCCAGCAGGAGGACTGGAGCGTTGGAGACCCAGTACTTC.

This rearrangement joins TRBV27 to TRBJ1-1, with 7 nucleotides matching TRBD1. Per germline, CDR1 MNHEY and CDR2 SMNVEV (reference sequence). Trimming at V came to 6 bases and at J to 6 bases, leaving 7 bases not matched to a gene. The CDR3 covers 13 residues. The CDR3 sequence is CASRTAGGAEAFF. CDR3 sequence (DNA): TGTGCCAGCAGAACTGCAGGGGGAGCTGAAGCTTTCTTT.

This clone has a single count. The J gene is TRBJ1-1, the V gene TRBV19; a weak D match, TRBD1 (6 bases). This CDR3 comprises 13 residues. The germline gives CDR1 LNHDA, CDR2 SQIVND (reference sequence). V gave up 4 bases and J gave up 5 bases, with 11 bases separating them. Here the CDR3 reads CASSTQGVTEAFF. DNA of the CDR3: TGTGCCAGTAGTACACAGGGAGTGACTGAAGCTTTCTTT.

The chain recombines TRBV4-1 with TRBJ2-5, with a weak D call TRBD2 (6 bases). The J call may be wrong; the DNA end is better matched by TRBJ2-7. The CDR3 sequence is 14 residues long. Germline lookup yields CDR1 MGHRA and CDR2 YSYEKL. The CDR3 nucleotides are TGCGCCAGCAGCCAAGACGTACGGGGGTACGAGCAGTACTTC. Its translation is CASSQDVRGYEQYF.

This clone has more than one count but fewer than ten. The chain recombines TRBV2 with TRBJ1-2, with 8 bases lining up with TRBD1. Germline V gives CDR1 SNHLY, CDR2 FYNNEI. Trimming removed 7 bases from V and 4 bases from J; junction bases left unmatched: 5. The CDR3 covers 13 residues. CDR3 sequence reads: CASNGQGAYGYTF. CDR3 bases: TGTGCCAGCAATGGACAGGGAGCCTATGGCTACACCTTC.

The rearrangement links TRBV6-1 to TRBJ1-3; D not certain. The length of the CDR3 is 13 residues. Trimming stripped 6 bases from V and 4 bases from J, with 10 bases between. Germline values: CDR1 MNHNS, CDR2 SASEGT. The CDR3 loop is CASSLFIGNTIYF. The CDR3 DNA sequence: TGTGCCAGCAGCCTCTTTATCGGAAACACCATATATTTT.

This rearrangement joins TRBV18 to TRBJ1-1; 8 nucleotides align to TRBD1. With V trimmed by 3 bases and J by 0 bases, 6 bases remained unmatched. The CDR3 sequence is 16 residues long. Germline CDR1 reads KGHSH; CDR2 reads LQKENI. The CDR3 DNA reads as TGTGCCAGCTCACCCCCAGGGGGCCGTATGAACACTGAAGCTTTCTTT. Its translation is CASSPPGGRMNTEAFF.